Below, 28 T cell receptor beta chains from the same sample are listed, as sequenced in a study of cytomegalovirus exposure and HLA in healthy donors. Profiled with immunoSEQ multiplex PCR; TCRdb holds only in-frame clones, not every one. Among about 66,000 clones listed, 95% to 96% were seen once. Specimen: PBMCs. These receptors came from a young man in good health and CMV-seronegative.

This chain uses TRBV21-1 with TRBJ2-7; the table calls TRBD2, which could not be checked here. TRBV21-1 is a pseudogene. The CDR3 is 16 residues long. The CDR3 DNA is TGTGCCAGCAGCAAAGAGTCCCTAGCGGAGTCCTACGAGCAGTACTTC. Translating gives CASSKESLAESYEQYF.

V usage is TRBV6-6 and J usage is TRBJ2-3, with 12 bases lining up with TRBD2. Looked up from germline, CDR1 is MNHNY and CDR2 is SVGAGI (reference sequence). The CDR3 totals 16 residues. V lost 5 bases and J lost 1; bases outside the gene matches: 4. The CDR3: CASSQLAGGRTDTQYF. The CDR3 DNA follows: TGTGCCAGCAGTCAGCTAGCGGGAGGGCGCACAGATACGCAGTATTTT.

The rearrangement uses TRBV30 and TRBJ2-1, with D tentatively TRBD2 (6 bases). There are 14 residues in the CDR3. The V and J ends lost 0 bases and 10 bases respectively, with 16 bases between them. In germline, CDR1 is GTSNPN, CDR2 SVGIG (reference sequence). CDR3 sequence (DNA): TGTGCCTGGAGTGTGGGAGGTCTCGTCCGGGAGCAGTTCTTC. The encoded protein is CAWSVGGLVREQFF.

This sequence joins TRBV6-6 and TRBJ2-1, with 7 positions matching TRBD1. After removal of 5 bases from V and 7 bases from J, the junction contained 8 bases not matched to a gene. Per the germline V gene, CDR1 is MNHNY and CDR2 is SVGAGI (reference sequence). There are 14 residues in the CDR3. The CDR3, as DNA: TGTGCCAGCAGTACCCGCGACAGGGTAAATGAGCAGTTCTTC. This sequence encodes CASSTRDRVNEQFF.

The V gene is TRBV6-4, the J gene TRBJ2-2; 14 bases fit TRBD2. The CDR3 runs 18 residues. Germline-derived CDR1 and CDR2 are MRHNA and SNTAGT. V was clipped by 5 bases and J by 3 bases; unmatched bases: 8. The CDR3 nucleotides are TGTGCCAGCAGTCCTAGTGGACTAGCGGGAGGCTACACCGGGGAGCTGTTTTTT. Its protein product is CASSPSGLAGGYTGELFF.

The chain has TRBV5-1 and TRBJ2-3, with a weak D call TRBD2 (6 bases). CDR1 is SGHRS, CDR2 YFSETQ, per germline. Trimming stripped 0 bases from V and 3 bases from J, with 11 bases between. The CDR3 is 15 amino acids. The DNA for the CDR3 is TGCGCCAGCAGCTTGGGGTCTAGCGTTACAGATACGCAGTATTTT. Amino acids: CASSLGSSVTDTQYF.

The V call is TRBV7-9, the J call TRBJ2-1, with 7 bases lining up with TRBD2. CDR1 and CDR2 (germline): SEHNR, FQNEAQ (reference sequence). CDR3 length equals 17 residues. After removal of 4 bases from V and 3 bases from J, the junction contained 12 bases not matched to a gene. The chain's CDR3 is CASSSNPQAGIYNEQFF. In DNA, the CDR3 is TGTGCCAGCAGCTCAAACCCCCAAGCGGGGATCTACAATGAGCAGTTCTTC.

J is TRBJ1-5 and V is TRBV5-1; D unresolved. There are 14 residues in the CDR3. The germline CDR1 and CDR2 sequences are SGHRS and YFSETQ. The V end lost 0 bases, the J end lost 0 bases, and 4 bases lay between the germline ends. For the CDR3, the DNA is TGCGCCAGCAGCTTGGATAGTAGCAATCAGCCCCAGCATTTT. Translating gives CASSLDSSNQPQHF.

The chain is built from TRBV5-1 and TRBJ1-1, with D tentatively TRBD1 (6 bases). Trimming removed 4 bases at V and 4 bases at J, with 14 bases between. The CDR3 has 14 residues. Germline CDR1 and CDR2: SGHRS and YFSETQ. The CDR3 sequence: CASSPGGPGTEAFF. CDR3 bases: TGCGCCAGCAGCCCCGGGGGGCCGGGCACTGAAGCTTTCTTT.

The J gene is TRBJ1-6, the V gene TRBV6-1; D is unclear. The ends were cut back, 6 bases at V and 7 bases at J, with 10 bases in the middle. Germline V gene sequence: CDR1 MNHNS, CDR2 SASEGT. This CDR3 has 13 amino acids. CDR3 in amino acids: CASRLQLNSPLHF. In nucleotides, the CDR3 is TGTGCCAGCAGATTACAACTAAATTCACCCCTCCACTTT.

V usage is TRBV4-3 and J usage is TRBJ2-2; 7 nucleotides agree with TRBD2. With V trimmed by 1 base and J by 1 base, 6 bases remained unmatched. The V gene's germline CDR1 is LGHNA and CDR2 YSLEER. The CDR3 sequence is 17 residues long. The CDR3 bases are TGCGCCAGCAGCCAAGTCCTAGCGGAGAGGAACACCGGGGAGCTGTTTTTT. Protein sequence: CASSQVLAERNTGELFF.

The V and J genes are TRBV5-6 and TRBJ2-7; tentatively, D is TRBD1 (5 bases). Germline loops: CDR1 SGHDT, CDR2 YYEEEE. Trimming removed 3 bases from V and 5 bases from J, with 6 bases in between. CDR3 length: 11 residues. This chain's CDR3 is CASSSRDEQYF. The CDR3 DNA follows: TGTGCCAGCAGCTCCAGGGACGAGCAGTACTTC.

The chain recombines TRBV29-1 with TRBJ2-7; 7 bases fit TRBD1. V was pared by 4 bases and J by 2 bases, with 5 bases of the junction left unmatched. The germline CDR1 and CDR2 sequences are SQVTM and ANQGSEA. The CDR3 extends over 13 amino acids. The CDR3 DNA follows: TGCAGCGTTGGACAGGGAGTACCCTACGAGCAGTACTTC. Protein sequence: CSVGQGVPYEQYF.

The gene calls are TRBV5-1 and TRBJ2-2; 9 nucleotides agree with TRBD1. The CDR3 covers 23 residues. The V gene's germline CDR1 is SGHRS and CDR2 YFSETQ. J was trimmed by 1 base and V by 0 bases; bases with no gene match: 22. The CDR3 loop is CASSLEGDGVGQGVILNTGELFF. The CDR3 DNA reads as TGCGCCAGCAGCTTGGAAGGTGACGGGGTGGGACAGGGCGTTATTCTGAACACCGGGGAGCTGTTTTTT.

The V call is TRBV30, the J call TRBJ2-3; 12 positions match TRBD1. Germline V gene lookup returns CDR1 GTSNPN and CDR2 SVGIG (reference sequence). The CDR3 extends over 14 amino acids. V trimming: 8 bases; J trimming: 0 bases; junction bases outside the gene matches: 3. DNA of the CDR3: TGTGCCGGGACAGGGGGCCTTAGCACAGATACGCAGTATTTT. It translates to CAGTGGLSTDTQYF.

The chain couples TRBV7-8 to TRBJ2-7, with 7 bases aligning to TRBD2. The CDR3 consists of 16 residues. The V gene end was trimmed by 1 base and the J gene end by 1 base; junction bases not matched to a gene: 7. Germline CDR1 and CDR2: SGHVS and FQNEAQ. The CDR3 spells CASSLVMGAGSYEQYF. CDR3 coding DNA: TGTGCCAGCAGCTTAGTTATGGGAGCGGGGTCCTACGAGCAGTACTTC.

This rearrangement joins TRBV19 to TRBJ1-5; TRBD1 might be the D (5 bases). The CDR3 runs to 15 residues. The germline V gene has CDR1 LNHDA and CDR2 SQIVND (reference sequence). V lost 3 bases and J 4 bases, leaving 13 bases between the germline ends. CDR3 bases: TGTGCCAGTAGTATCGTGCTTCGGGGGAATCAGCCCCAGCATTTT. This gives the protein CASSIVLRGNQPQHF. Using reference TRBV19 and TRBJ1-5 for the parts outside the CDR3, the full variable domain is DGGITQSPKYLFRKEGQNVTLSCEQNLNHDAMYWYRQDPGQGLRLIYYSQIVNDFQKGDIAEGYSVSREKKESFPLTVTSAQKNPTAFYLCASSIVLRGNQPQHFGDGTRLSIL.

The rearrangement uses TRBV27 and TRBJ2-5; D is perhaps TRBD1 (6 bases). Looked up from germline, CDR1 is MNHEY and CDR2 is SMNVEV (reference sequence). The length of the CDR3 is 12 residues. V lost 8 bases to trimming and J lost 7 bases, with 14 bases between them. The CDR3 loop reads CASHDRSGTQYF. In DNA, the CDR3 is TGTGCCAGCCACGACAGGTCAGGGACCCAGTACTTC.

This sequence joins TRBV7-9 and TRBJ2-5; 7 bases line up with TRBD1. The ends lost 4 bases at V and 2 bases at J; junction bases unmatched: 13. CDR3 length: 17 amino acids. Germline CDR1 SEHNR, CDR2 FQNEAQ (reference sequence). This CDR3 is CASSSITGAAEQETQYF. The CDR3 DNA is TGTGCCAGCAGCTCAATCACAGGGGCCGCGGAACAAGAGACCCAGTACTTC.

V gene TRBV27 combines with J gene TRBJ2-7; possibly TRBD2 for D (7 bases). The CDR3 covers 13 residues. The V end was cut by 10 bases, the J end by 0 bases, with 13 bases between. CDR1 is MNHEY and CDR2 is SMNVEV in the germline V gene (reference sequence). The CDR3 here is CATWGGHSYEQYF. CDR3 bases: TGTGCCACCTGGGGGGGGCACTCCTACGAGCAGTACTTC.

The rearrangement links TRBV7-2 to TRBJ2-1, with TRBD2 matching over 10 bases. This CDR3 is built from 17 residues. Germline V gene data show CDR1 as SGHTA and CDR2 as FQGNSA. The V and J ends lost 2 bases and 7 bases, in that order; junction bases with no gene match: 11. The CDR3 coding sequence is TGTGCCAGCAGCTTATCGAAGCGGGAGGGTTCCAGGAATGAGCAGTTCTTC. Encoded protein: CASSLSKREGSRNEQFF.

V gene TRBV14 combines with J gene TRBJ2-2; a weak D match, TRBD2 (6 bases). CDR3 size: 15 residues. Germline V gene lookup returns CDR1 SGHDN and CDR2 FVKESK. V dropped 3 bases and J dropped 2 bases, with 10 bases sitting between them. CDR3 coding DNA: TGTGCCAGCAGCCAGGGACTTGTAAACACCGGGGAGCTGTTTTTT. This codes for CASSQGLVNTGELFF.

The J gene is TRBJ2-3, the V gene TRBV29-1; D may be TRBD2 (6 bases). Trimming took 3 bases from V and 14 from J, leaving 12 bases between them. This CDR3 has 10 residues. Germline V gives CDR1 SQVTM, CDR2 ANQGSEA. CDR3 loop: CSVETSLRYF. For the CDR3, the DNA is TGCAGCGTTGAGACTAGTCTTAGGTATTTT.

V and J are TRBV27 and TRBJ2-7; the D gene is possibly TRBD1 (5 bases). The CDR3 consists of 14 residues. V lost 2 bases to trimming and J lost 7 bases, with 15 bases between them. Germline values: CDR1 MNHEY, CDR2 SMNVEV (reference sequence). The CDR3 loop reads CASSLSIRAQEQYF. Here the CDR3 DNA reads TGTGCCAGCAGTTTAAGTATCAGGGCTCAGGAGCAGTACTTC.

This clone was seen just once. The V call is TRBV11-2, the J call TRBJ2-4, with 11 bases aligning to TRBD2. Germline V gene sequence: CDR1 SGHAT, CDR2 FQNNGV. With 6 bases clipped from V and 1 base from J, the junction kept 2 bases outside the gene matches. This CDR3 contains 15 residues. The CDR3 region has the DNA TGTGCCAGCAGATCTAGCGGGAGGGCCAAAAACATTCAGTACTTC. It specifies CASRSSGRAKNIQYF.

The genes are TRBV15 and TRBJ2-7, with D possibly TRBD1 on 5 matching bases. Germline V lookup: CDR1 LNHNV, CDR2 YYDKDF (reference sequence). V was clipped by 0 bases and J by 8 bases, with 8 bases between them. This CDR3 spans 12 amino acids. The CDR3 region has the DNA TGTGCCACCAGCAGAGACCAGGGTAAGCAGTACTTC. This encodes CATSRDQGKQYF.

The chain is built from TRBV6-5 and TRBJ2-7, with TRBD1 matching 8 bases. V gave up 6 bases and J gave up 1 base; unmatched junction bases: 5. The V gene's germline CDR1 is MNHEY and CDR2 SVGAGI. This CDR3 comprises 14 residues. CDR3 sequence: CASSPGTGSYEQYF. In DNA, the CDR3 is TGTGCCAGCAGCCCAGGGACAGGATCCTACGAGCAGTACTTC.

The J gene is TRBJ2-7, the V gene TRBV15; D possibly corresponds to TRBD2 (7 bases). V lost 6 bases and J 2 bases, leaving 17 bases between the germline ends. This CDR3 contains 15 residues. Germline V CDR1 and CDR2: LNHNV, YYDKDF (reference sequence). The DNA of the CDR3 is TGTGCCACCAGAGGGGGGGAGGGGAACACCTACGAGCAGTACTTC. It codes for CATRGGEGNTYEQYF.